This T cell receptor beta chain was captured in a study of cytomegalovirus exposure and HLA in healthy donors (dated by TCRdb to about 2017). Describing the broader study: According to an earlier analysis of 587 of the donors, about 190 million T cells yielded 90 million to 130 million unique TCR beta sequences and 250 to 350 Gb of sequence data. Along with the roughly 610-subject first cohort, a separate validation cohort of roughly 110 different subjects was used. An early release that covered some 630 HLA-typed donors contained approximately 300 gigabases of sequencing data and tens of millions of unique TCR sequences. To study patterns of TCR occurrence, a later analysis re-analyzed previously published TCR beta repertoires from 666 donors and added high-resolution HLA genotyping. Typing coverage varied by locus: about 620-630 donors for A, B, C, DRB1 and DQB1; roughly 510 for DQA1; some 610 for DPA1; 450 to 480 for DPB1. The T cell repertoires of 670 or so subjects were profiled by immunosequencing and related to cytomegalovirus serostatus. The later analysis used no new phenotypic data to find candidate immune exposures, relying instead on TCR beta sequences and their occurrence across donors. The aim of the study was to test whether cataloging public T cell receptors could identify signatures of past pathogen exposure. Of the roughly 400 genotyped donors, 65% to 90% fell in the genetic ancestry cluster associated with self-reported Caucasian donors. An earlier analysis of 587 of the donors used high-throughput TCR beta sequencing to judge whether each TCR beta V gene segment behaved as functional or pseudogenic. Alongside the repertoire data, information on donor age, sex, ethnicity and CMV serostatus was compiled. To predict cytomegalovirus infection status, the study brought together high-throughput TCR immunosequencing, statistical association of individual TCRs with disease status, and machine learning. All discovery cohort repertoires had been generated using a single sequencing platform. HLA typing covered class I and class II loci at four-digit resolution. Because of strong linkage in the cohort, a handful of DR-DQ haplotypes were treated as single units for association and clustering. A later genetic analysis used genome-wide SNP genotypes for 398 of the 666 donors, treating that subset as a discovery cohort. Among about 400 genotyped donors of the cohort, an average of roughly 230,000 unique TCR beta nucleotide sequences was sequenced per donor, of which about 18% were non-productive. What the work shows at the level of the full study, not this receptor alone: The study gave a list of around 170 TCR beta chains associated with cytomegalovirus. Because counts were too low, fewer than 20 rarely observed V segments, including chromosome 9 orphons, were excluded from the earlier analysis of under 650 of the donors. The only immune exposure information available for the cohort was CMV serostatus. In a later genetic analysis, fewer N-insertions in productive TCRs were reported among donors in an Asian-associated ancestry cluster than the roughly 640-donor mean. When HLA alleles, especially DR and DQ, strongly co-occurred, TCR associations were difficult to assign to individual alleles. Most TCR sequences were observed very rarely across donors, whereas some public TCRs were present in many individuals. In a later analysis, HLA-associated TCR beta chains showed more clonal expansion and lower generation probabilities than non-associated chains that were equally common. A further reported finding was that TCR beta sequences accurately predicted the HLA-A and HLA-B alleles for most subjects in the first cohort. Most CMV-associated TCR beta chains appeared to be HLA-restricted in a later analysis, and the HLA associations seemed to be driven largely by CMV exposure. In vitro tests confirmed that a few of the cytomegalovirus-associated TCR beta chains recognize cytomegalovirus antigens. Because HLA typing was missing for some donors at each locus, association tests included only the typed subset. Cytomegalovirus status was reported to be diagnosed by the classifier with high specificity and sensitivity in both the original and validation cohorts. A later analysis found that TCR association rates varied across HLA loci, with DRB1 alleles showing the most associated TCRs and HLA-C alleles the fewest. According to the authors, the approach could potentially be generalized to other disease states and immunological phenotypes. Several of the top co-occurrence clusters appeared to be linked to parvovirus B19, influenza, CMV and Epstein-Barr virus, according to a later analysis. Correlated functional status among segregating V segments might be attributable to linkage disequilibrium, but an unknown experimental factor could not be ruled out. In an earlier analysis of more than 500 of the donors, most TCR beta V segments appeared in productive rearrangements about 87% or about 30% of the time, broadly matching IMGT annotations. At a false discovery rate of 0.05, a later analysis linked around 15,000 TCR beta sequences to specific HLA alleles. The sequencing pipeline was judged likely to have produced a cluster of highly shared sequence variants as a technical artifact. A later genetic analysis associated a missense DCLRE1C variant with V-gene and J-gene trimming of TCR beta chains, and an independent cohort replicated the association. Presence/absence analyses assumed roughly uniform sequencing depth across donors, an assumption that may not hold. This cohort had only TCR beta chains sequenced, and the lack of alpha or paired-chain data limited which features could be detected.

Details on this clone: The specificity of this receptor is unknown. No qualities accompany the bases; no much larger clone lies one base away.

The cohort consisted of 670 or so healthy bone marrow donors. At the time of sampling, every cohort member was nominally healthy, though immune exposures that went unrecorded were likely present. The donor tested CMV seropositive, placing the donor among the 289 seropositive members of the cohort. A peripheral blood sample was collected from each donor, and TCR beta sequencing was performed on peripheral blood mononuclear cells. The Qiagen DNeasy Blood Extraction Kit was used to extract genomic DNA from the blood cell samples. The receptor library was made with the immunoSEQ multiplex PCR assay. A mixture of 60 forward primers for TCR Vbeta segments and 13 reverse primers for TCR Jbeta segments was used in the multiplex PCR. The CDR3 region of rearranged TCR beta genes was amplified from genomic DNA by a multiplex PCR assay. Amplified TCR beta libraries were sequenced as 87-base-pair reads on the Illumina HiSeq System. The original methods were these. A later analysis counted tens of millions of unique TCR beta chains across the 500 to 850 repertoires, and some 11 million of these chains were shared by at least two donors. Raw reads were error-corrected and collapsed into unique sequences by a nearest-neighbor algorithm in which closely related sequences were merged to remove PCR and sequencing errors. CDR3 sequences were aligned to IMGT reference sequences to assign V, D and J gene segments. Each retained sequence needed at least a six-nucleotide match to both a V gene segment and a J gene segment. A rearrangement counted as productive if the CDR3 had no stop codons and remained in frame with V and J, and every other rearrangement counted as non-productive. CDR3 was defined according to IMGT convention as the region running from the second conserved V-encoded cysteine to the conserved J-encoded phenylalanine. In an earlier analysis of around 540 of the donors, sequences lacking an unambiguous match to a single V gene segment were excluded. An earlier analysis of fewer than 750 of the donors called V segments functional above 56.7% productive rearrangements and segregating when the between-donor standard deviation exceeded 5%. A statistical classification framework was developed to diagnose cytomegalovirus status using the catalog of TCR beta chain sequences. In a later analysis, TCR nucleotide sequences were compared against IMGT/GENE-DB human TR gene sequences so that V and J genes could be assigned. In a later analysis, CDR3 sequences and most-parsimonious VDJ recombination scenarios were assigned using the TCRdist pipeline. In a later analysis, each TCR beta chain was defined by its CDR3 amino acid sequence together with its V-gene family, and reads without a unique V-gene family were excluded. As a way to deal with suspected cross-contamination and a sequencing artifact, a later analysis dropped roughly 600 nucleotide sequences that were highly shared and had low generation probability. A later analysis calculated a clonal expansion index for each public chain from normalized within-repertoire ranks of inferred template counts. In a later analysis, generation probabilities were computed with a VDJ recombination model fitted to out-of-frame rearrangements, and the resulting probabilities were checked against IGoR. In a later analysis, hypergeometric tests were used to score TCR-TCR, TCR-HLA and TCR-CMV co-occurrence, with a repertoire-size bias correction applied to TCR pairs. A later analysis estimated false discovery rates by permuting HLA or CMV assignments 20 times. In a later analysis, co-occurring TCRs were grouped using DBSCAN, with TCRdist sequence similarity added in when clustering inside HLA-allele-positive subsets. Co-occurrence clustering excluded repertoires with fewer than 30,000 or more than 120,000 public chains, plus five with anomalous nucleotide sharing. TCRdb stores this immuneACCESS table with in-frame sequences only. Part of the clones is absent; in the studies checked, under half of the shortfall reflects unresolved V genes, and no reason is known for the rest. The V and J calls and the clone size are those of that table, but D and trimming were determined from the DNA. This sample has about 120,000 clones in its table, and over 65% of those were observed once. The ten largest clonotypes hold around 10% of the sample.

Input material: PBMCs. This TCR was recovered from a woman between 45 and 65 years old in good health and CMV-seropositive.

The nucleotide sequence reads as follows: TGTGCCAGCAGCACCATTATGACAGGGGCCTACGAGCAGTACTTC. It specifies CASSTIMTGAYEQYF. The chain joins TRBV28 to TRBJ2-5; 8 of the junction bases match TRBD1. The J call may not be correct, given that the DNA end is closer to TRBJ2-7. The germline V gene sets CDR1 to MDHEN and CDR2 to SYDVKM. Inclusive of the bounding cysteine and phenylalanine, the CDR3 is 15 residues long. Here the CDR3 DNA is all that survives: 45 bases in frame from base 1.